This is a list of T cell receptor beta chains from one sample in a study of blood T cell repertoires in COVID-19. The table came from immunoSEQ multiplex PCR; TCRdb's copy has only in-frame clones and leaves some out. The data show a few hundred thousand clones, around 90% seen once. Sequencing was done on a sample of peripheral blood. The receptor source for this set is a woman aged 40-49 years who had recovered from COVID-19. Each CDR3 is given with its conserved first and last residue. Expanded clones are given a class, and other clones once, few, many or no size at all.

size | J | V | CDR3
- | TRBJ2-5 | TRBV6-5 | CASSRGTILQETQYF
- | TRBJ2-1 | TRBV11-3 | CASSLIAVSYNEQFF
many | TRBJ1-4 | TRBV19 | CASRYRDKDNEKLFF
- | TRBJ1-3 | TRBV9 | CASSPDSASGNTIYF
- | TRBJ1-2 | TRBV10-1 | CASSESTGEGGYTF
- | TRBJ1-1 | TRBV11-3 | CASSQTGGHTEAFF
- | TRBJ2-3 | TRBV30 | CAWNLAGDSTDTQYF
- | TRBJ1-5 | TRBV2 | CASKGNSDSNQPQHF
once | TRBJ2-7 | TRBV12-5 | CASGLRGLGPYEQYF
- | TRBJ2-7 | TRBV7-9 | CASNLGSSYEQYF
- | TRBJ2-3 | TRBV11-3 | CASSFSGRASTDTQYF